This T cell receptor beta chain was identified during a study of blood T cells in healthy people across ages. Overall study results and limits: Estimates of total diversity, which came from one million sequenced T cells, were considered to be underestimates.

Through a sample-barcoded 5' primer and a J-beta primer mix, a second PCR was run for roughly 6 to 12 cycles. TCRdb called the 5' RACE reads again in MiXCR, with one record for every CDR3 protein. The profile shows about 1.5 million distinct CDR3 sequences, about 42% of them singletons. J lost 1 base, V lost 0 bases, and 3 bases had no gene match. CDR1 and CDR2 (germline): MDHEN, SYDVKM. There are 16 residues in the CDR3. This clonotype has only a few counts. What it binds is unknown. This chain links TRBV28 with TRBJ2-5, with 9 bases that match TRBD2. The sample consisted of blood. The clonotype comes from a woman under 30 in good health. CDR3 DNA sequence: TGTGCCAGCAGTTTATGGTCTAGCGGGGTCCAAGAGACCCAGTACTTC. Its translation is CASSLWSSGVQETQYF.